The 4 T cell receptor beta chains given below trace back to one sample, sequenced in a study of CD8+CD57+ T cells in acquired aplastic anemia. Genomic DNA acted as the template from which TCR beta VDJ combination and CDR3 sequence profiling were carried out. TCRdb fed the reads into MiXCR, producing one record per CDR3 protein. The top ten hold 46% of the sample, which has 150,000 to 200,000 distinct CDR3 sequences, 64% seen once. The sample comprised sorted CD4+, CD8+, or CD8+CD57+ T cells (not recorded which) from PBMCs. The receptors shown here come from a human donor with severe aplastic anemia or a healthy control (not recorded which).

This clonotype has just a few counts. The chain employs TRBV7-3 and TRBJ2-7; D assignment may be TRBD1 or TRBD2 (5 bases each). Trimming pared 5 bases from V and 7 bases from J, leaving 15 bases between. Germline-derived CDR1 and CDR2 are SGHTA and FQGTGA. The CDR3 is 13 residues long. The CDR3 is CASSPERGREQYF. For the CDR3, the DNA is TGTGCCAGCAGCCCTGAGAGGGGTCGAGAGCAGTACTTC.

The sample holds one count of this clonotype. This chain joins TRBV2 and TRBJ1-1; D perhaps matches TRBD1 (5 bases). V dropped 8 bases and J dropped 3 bases, with 16 bases sitting between them. This CDR3 spans 14 amino acids. CDR1 is SNHLY, CDR2 FYNNEI, per germline. The DNA for the CDR3 is TGTGCCAGCCAGAGATCGGGGGAGGACACTGAAGCTTTCTTT. Translation: CASQRSGEDTEAFF.

The chain couples TRBV19 to TRBJ2-3; 9 nucleotides align to TRBD1. V shed 6 bases and J 3 bases; nucleotides not matched to a gene: 7. Germline V CDR1 and CDR2: LNHDA, SQIVND (reference sequence). The CDR3 loop spans 15 amino acids. The CDR3 sequence: CASSQDRGLTDTQYF. CDR3 nucleotides: TGTGCCAGTAGCCAAGACAGGGGGTTGACAGATACGCAGTATTTT.

This clonotype appeared a few times. The chain joins TRBV7-3 to TRBJ2-2; D unresolved. Looked up from germline, CDR1 is SGHTA and CDR2 is FQGTGA. CDR3 length: 15 amino acids. V dropped 0 bases and J dropped 5 bases, with 10 bases sitting between them. The CDR3 coding sequence is TGTGCCAGCAGCTTAACGGCAACAGCTACCGGGGAGCTGTTTTTT. Protein sequence: CASSLTATATGELFF.